Listed below are T cell receptor beta chains from one sample, sequenced in a study of blood T cell repertoires in COVID-19. TCRdb keeps only in-frame clones here, not all; method: immunoSEQ multiplex PCR. The sample includes roughly 60,000 clones, approximately 80% seen only once; the top ten take about 32%. Sample: peripheral blood. All receptors derive from a human donor in a cohort sampled during active COVID-19. CDR3s include the opening cysteine and the closing phenylalanine or tryptophan. The D gene is left open where the match is weak. Clone size is given for some rows only: seen once, a few or many times, or a class if the clone is expanded.

D: -; V: TRBV5-1; J: TRBJ2-1; size: -; DNA: TGCGCCAGCAGCTTGGGGCGGGGTGGTGAGCAGTTCTTC; CDR3: CASSLGRGGEQFF
D: -; V: TRBV29-1; J: TRBJ1-3; size: few; DNA: TGCAGCGTTGGGAGGGGTGCTGGAAACACCATATATTTT; CDR3: CSVGRGAGNTIYF
D: -; V: TRBV18; J: TRBJ1-3; size: -; DNA: TGTGCCAGCTCACAGGACAGCAGTGGAAACACCATATATTTT; CDR3: CASSQDSSGNTIYF
D: -; V: TRBV5-4; J: TRBJ2-3; size: -; DNA: TGTGCCAGCAGCTCGGGACTGTTCGGAGATACGCAGTATTTT; CDR3: CASSSGLFGDTQYF
D: -; V: TRBV6-5; J: TRBJ1-6; size: -; DNA: TGTGCCAGCAGGCCGGCGGGTTCACCCCTCCACTTT; CDR3: CASRPAGSPLHF
D: -; V: TRBV10-3; J: TRBJ2-2; size: -; DNA: TGTGCCATCTCGCCTCAGGGAGGGAACACCGGGGAGCTGTTTTTT; CDR3: CAISPQGGNTGELFF
D: TRBD1; V: TRBV3-1/TRBV3-2; J: TRBJ1-3; size: -; DNA: TGTGCCAGCAGCGAGACAGGGGACAGAAACACCATATATTTT; CDR3: CASSETGDRNTIYF
D: -; V: TRBV10-3; J: TRBJ1-1; size: -; DNA: TGTGCCATCAGTGAGTCAGGCTTTGGGGGGACTGAAGCTTTCTTT; CDR3: CAISESGFGGTEAFF
D: TRBD1; V: TRBV6-6; J: TRBJ1-6; size: -; DNA: TGTGCCAGCATACGGGACAGGATTAATTCACCCCTCCACTTT; CDR3: CASIRDRINSPLHF
D: TRBD1; V: TRBV6-6; J: TRBJ2-7; size: few; DNA: TGTGCCAGCGATCAAACAGGGGCCGCAAACGAGCAGTACTTC; CDR3: CASDQTGAANEQYF
D: TRBD1; V: TRBV29-1; J: TRBJ1-1; size: -; DNA: TGCAGCACTATCCTGGGGACAGGGAAGACTGAAGCTTTCTTT; CDR3: CSTILGTGKTEAFF
D: TRBD2; V: TRBV6-2/TRBV6-3; J: TRBJ2-1; size: -; DNA: TGTGCCAGCAGTATAGGGGTTCCCGGGAGGCGCGGAAATGAGCAGTTCTTC; CDR3: CASSIGVPGRRGNEQFF
D: TRBD1; V: TRBV6-6; J: TRBJ2-3; size: -; DNA: TGTGCCAGCAGTTCTTGGCAGGGGGCAACAGATACGCAGTATTTT; CDR3: CASSSWQGATDTQYF
D: -; V: TRBV18; J: TRBJ1-2; size: -; DNA: TGTGCCAGCTCACCGACAGAAAACTATGGCTACACCTTC; CDR3: CASSPTENYGYTF
D: -; V: TRBV5-1; J: TRBJ2-3; size: few; DNA: TGCGCCAGCAGCGCCGGGACACACACAGATACGCAGTATTTT; CDR3: CASSAGTHTDTQYF
D: -; V: TRBV3-1/TRBV3-2; J: TRBJ1-1; size: -; DNA: TGTGCCAGCAGCCGAAAGGGACCGAGGGGGACTGAAGCTTTCTTT; CDR3: CASSRKGPRGTEAFF
D: -; V: TRBV9; J: TRBJ2-7; size: -; DNA: TGTGCCAGCAGCGTAGGCGGAGCGAGCTCCTACGAGCAGTACTTC; CDR3: CASSVGGASSYEQYF
D: -; V: TRBV6-1; J: TRBJ2-1; size: -; DNA: TGTGCCGGGGCTGGCGGGATGAGCTCCTACAATGAGCAGTTCTTC; CDR3: CAGAGGMSSYNEQFF
D: -; V: TRBV7-2; J: TRBJ1-1; size: -; DNA: TGTGCCAGCAGGGGCAGGATTACCGACACTGAAGCTTTCTTT; CDR3: CASRGRITDTEAFF
D: TRBD1; V: TRBV5-6; J: TRBJ1-2; size: many; DNA: TGTGCCAGCAGCTTTATCTCGGCCGACAGGGATGGCTACACCTTC; CDR3: CASSFISADRDGYTF
D: TRBD1; V: TRBV9; J: TRBJ1-3; size: -; DNA: TGTGCCAGCAGCGAGGGGGCAGGCTCTGGAAACACCATATATTTT; CDR3: CASSEGAGSGNTIYF
D: TRBD2; V: TRBV5-4; J: TRBJ2-7; size: once; DNA: TGTGCCAGCAGCAAGAAAGGGACTAGCGGCTCCTACGAGCAGTACTTC; CDR3: CASSKKGTSGSYEQYF
D: -; V: TRBV11-2; J: TRBJ2-1; size: -; DNA: TGTGCCAGCAGCTTAAAACGAGCGCCGAGGGATTACAATGAGCAGTTCTTC; CDR3: CASSLKRAPRDYNEQFF
D: TRBD2; V: TRBV6-1; J: TRBJ2-3; size: -; DNA: TGTGCCAGCAGTGAATTCTGGGGGGAGGGGACGCAGTATTTT; CDR3: CASSEFWGEGTQYF
D: TRBD1; V: TRBV3-1/TRBV3-2; J: TRBJ2-2; size: -; DNA: TGTGCCAGCAGCGTGACAGGGCGGACCGGGGAGCTGTTTTTT; CDR3: CASSVTGRTGELFF
D: -; V: TRBV5-1; J: TRBJ2-3; size: -; DNA: TGCGCCAGCAGCTCTACCGGAGGACAGCCCACAGATACGCAGTATTTT; CDR3: CASSSTGGQPTDTQYF
D: TRBD1; V: TRBV27; J: TRBJ2-7; size: -; DNA: TGTGCCAGCAGTTCAAGGGGGCTTTATTCCTCCGAGCAGTACTTC; CDR3: CASSSRGLYSSEQYF
D: TRBD2; V: TRBV5-4; J: TRBJ2-1; size: -; DNA: TGTGCCAGCAGGTTAGCGGGACCCTCCTCCTACAATGAGCAGTTCTTC; CDR3: CASRLAGPSSYNEQFF
D: -; V: TRBV10-1; J: TRBJ2-7; size: once; DNA: TGCGCCAGCAGTGGGGCCCATTCAGGGGCGGACACCCCCTACGAGCAGTACTTC; CDR3: CASSGAHSGADTPYEQYF
D: TRBD1; V: TRBV11-2; J: TRBJ1-1; size: -; DNA: TGTGCCAGCAGGGGACAGGGGTTCACTGAAGCTTTCTTT; CDR3: CASRGQGFTEAFF
D: TRBD1; V: TRBV7-9; J: TRBJ1-4; size: -; DNA: TGTGCCAGCAGCTTAGGCGGACAGGGTCTGTTTTTT; CDR3: CASSLGGQGLFF
D: -; V: TRBV7-2; J: TRBJ1-1; size: -; DNA: TGTGCCAGCAGCTTAGCTGTCGGGAACACTGAAGCTTTCTTT; CDR3: CASSLAVGNTEAFF
D: TRBD1; V: TRBV3-1/TRBV3-2; J: TRBJ2-3; size: few; DNA: TGTGCCAGCAGCCTACGGACAGGGGGCGGGACAGATACGCAGTATTTT; CDR3: CASSLRTGGGTDTQYF
D: TRBD2; V: TRBV5-1; J: TRBJ2-7; size: -; DNA: TGCGCCAGCAGCCCAGGACTAGCGGGAGCATCCTACGAGCAGTACTTC; CDR3: CASSPGLAGASYEQYF
D: -; V: TRBV2; J: TRBJ1-1; size: -; DNA: TGTGCCAGCAGCCGTGACAGTATGAACACTGAAGCTTTCTTT; CDR3: CASSRDSMNTEAFF
D: -; V: TRBV24-1; J: TRBJ2-4; size: once; DNA: TGTGCCACCAGAGGGAGGTTAGGAGCCAAAAACATTCAGTACTTC; CDR3: CATRGRLGAKNIQYF
D: TRBD1; V: TRBV29-1; J: TRBJ2-3; size: -; DNA: TGCAGCGCCCACAGGGGGCGAACAGATACGCAGTATTTT; CDR3: CSAHRGRTDTQYF
D: TRBD2; V: TRBV11-2; J: TRBJ2-1; size: -; DNA: TGTGCCAGCAGCGGACTAGCGGATGAGCAGTTCTTC; CDR3: CASSGLADEQFF
D: TRBD1; V: TRBV7-8; J: TRBJ2-3; size: once; DNA: TGTGCCAGCAGCTTAACAGGGGGCCGCACAGATACGCAGTATTTT; CDR3: CASSLTGGRTDTQYF
D: -; V: TRBV4-1; J: TRBJ1-1; size: -; DNA: TGCGCCAGCAGCCAAGTGGGGGCAGGGTACGCTTTCTTT; CDR3: CASSQVGAGYAFF
D: -; V: TRBV4-3; J: TRBJ1-4; size: few; DNA: TGCGCCAGCAGCCAAGCCACTCTCACAGGGTTTAATGAAAAACTGTTTTTT; CDR3: CASSQATLTGFNEKLFF
D: TRBD2; V: TRBV5-1; J: TRBJ2-3; size: -; DNA: TGCGCCAGCAGCAAGTGGACTAGCGGGACAGATACGCAGTATTTT; CDR3: CASSKWTSGTDTQYF
D: TRBD2; V: TRBV7-9; J: TRBJ2-7; size: -; DNA: TGTGCCAGCAGCTTCAGACTAGCGGGGACCTTCGAGCAGTACTTC; CDR3: CASSFRLAGTFEQYF
D: -; V: TRBV11-2; J: TRBJ2-3; size: -; DNA: TGTGCCAGCAGCAGTAGAAAGCGACAGACCCGCGTGGATACGCAGTATTTT; CDR3: CASSSRKRQTRVDTQYF
D: -; V: TRBV10-3; J: TRBJ1-2; size: few; DNA: TGTGCCATCAGTGGCGGGGACGGATTGAACTATGGCTACACCTTC; CDR3: CAISGGDGLNYGYTF
D: -; V: TRBV27; J: TRBJ2-3; size: few; DNA: TGTGCCAGCAGTTTGACAGGCCTAACCGGGACGCAGTATTTT; CDR3: CASSLTGLTGTQYF
D: TRBD2; V: TRBV2; J: TRBJ2-1; size: many; DNA: TGTGCCAGCAATCGAGGACTAGATCGTGATGAGCAGTTCTTC; CDR3: CASNRGLDRDEQFF
D: -; V: TRBV18; J: TRBJ1-2; size: -; DNA: TGTGCCAGCTCACCACCTAGGGGCTATGGCTACACCTTC; CDR3: CASSPPRGYGYTF
D: -; V: TRBV18; J: TRBJ2-7; size: once; DNA: TGTGCCAGCTCACCACGACGCGAGGCGGACGAGCAGTACTTC; CDR3: CASSPRREADEQYF
D: -; V: TRBV10-3; J: TRBJ2-7; size: -; DNA: TGTGCCATCAGTGAGTCCGCTAGCGCCTCCTACGAGCAGTACTTC; CDR3: CAISESASASYEQYF
D: TRBD2; V: TRBV6-5; J: TRBJ2-7; size: -; DNA: TGTGCCAGCTTAACGGGCGGGAGTACGCAGTACTTC; CDR3: CASLTGGSTQYF
D: TRBD2; V: TRBV5-1; J: TRBJ2-7; size: -; DNA: TGCGCCAGCAGCTACGGACTAGCGGGGCACGAGCAGTACTTC; CDR3: CASSYGLAGHEQYF
D: -; V: TRBV5-6; J: TRBJ2-2; size: -; DNA: TGTGCCAGCAGCTCACGGACAGCGAACACCGGGGAGCTGTTTTTT; CDR3: CASSSRTANTGELFF
D: -; V: TRBV6-2/TRBV6-3; J: TRBJ2-4; size: once; DNA: TGTGCCAGCAGTCGAAACACAAACATTCAGTACTTC; CDR3: CASSRNTNIQYF
D: TRBD1; V: TRBV6-6; J: TRBJ2-7; size: -; DNA: TGTGCCAGCAGTTACGGACAGGGGAACGAGCAGTACTTC; CDR3: CASSYGQGNEQYF
D: TRBD2; V: TRBV7-2; J: TRBJ2-2; size: once; DNA: TGTGCCAGCAGCATCTCTAGCGGGGGAAACACCGGGGAGCTGTTTTTT; CDR3: CASSISSGGNTGELFF